This record looks at one TCR beta chain sequence and its context. Its antigen is undetermined. The source of the sample is a study of graft-versus-host responses after intestinal transplantation. In the study overall: Grafts were multivisceral, liver-intestinal, or isolated intestinal.

The ends lost 3 bases at V and 7 bases at J; junction bases unmatched: 15. Germline lookup yields CDR1 SGHNT and CDR2 YYREEE (reference sequence). CDR3 length: 16 amino acids. Findings and limits, study-wide: Researchers found GvH clones in recipient marrow, and some showed up first in ileum or blood. Allografts of one patient group, those with graft-donor T cell macrochimerism, had high graft-versus-host to host-versus-graft clonal ratios.

Assay used: immunoSEQ multiplex PCR; TCRdb lists only in-frame clones, some missing. This sample carries under 95,000 clones, roughly 90% of them seen once, and the ten largest clones take roughly 2.6%. The chain carries TRBV5-4 and TRBJ2-7, with 8 bases lining up with TRBD2. The TCR comes from a human donor who received an intestinal transplant. The sample here was unstimulated CD8+ T cells sorted from spleen or lymph node cells, taken before intestinal transplant. In DNA form, the CDR3 reads TGTGCCAGCAGCTCGGGGGGGAGGGCCCCGGGTGCGGAGCAGTACTTC. It yields the protein CASSSGGRAPGAEQYF.